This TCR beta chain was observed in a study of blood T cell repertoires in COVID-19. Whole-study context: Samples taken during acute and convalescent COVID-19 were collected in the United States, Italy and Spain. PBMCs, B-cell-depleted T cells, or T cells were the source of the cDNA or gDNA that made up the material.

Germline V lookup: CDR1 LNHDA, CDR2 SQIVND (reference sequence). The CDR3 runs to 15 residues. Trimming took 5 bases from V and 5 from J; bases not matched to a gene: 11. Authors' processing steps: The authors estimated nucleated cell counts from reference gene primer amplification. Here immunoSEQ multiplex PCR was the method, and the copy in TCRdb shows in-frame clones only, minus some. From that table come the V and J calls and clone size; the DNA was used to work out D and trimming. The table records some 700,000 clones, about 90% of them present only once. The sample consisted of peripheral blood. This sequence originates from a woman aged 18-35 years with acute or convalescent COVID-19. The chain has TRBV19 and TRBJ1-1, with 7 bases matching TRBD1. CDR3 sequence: CASSARQGEGTEAFF. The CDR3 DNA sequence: TGTGCCAGTAGTGCCCGACAGGGTGAGGGGACTGAAGCTTTCTTT.